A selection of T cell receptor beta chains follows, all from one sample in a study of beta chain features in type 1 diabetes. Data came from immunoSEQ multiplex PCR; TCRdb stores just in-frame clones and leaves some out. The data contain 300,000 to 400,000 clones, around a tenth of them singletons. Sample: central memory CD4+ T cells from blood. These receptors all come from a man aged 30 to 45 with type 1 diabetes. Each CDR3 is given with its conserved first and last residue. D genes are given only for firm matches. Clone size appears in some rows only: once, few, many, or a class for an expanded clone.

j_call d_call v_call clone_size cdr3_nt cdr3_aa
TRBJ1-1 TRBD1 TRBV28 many TGTGCCAGCAGTTTACAGGGGGAGGTTTTGCCCGAAGCTTTCTTT CASSLQGEVLPEAFF
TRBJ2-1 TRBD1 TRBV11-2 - TGTGCCAGCAGCTTGATTAGGGGGCCTGAGCAGTTCTTC CASSLIRGPEQFF
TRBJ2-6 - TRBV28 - TGTGCCAGCAGAGACTCTGGGGCCAACGTCCTGACTTTC CASRDSGANVLTF
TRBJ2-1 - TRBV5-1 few TGCGCCAGCAGCCCGGCCGGGGACACGTATTCGCAGTTCTTC CASSPAGDTYSQFF
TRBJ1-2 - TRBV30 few TGTGCCTGGAGTGTACCGGGTAACTATGGCTACACCTTC CAWSVPGNYGYTF
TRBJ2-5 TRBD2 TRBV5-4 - TGTGCCAGCAGCCCCCGCACGCGGGAGGGACGGGAGACCCAGTACTTC CASSPRTREGRETQYF
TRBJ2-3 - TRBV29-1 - TGCAGCACCCTTATGGGGACTAGCACAGATACGCAGTATTTT CSTLMGTSTDTQYF
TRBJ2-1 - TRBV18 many TGTGCCAGCTCACCACCTGGGAGCTCCTACAATGAGCAGTTCTTC CASSPPGSSYNEQFF
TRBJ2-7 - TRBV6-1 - TGTGCCAGCAGTTCGACGACGGATATTTACGAGCAGTACTTC CASSSTTDIYEQYF
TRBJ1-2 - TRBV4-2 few TGTGCCAGCAGCTTAAATCCGCAATACGGCTACACCTTC CASSLNPQYGYTF
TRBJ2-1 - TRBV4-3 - TGCGCCGCGGCGAGGGGAATTTGGGATGAGCAGTTCTTC CAAARGIWDEQFF
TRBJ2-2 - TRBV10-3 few TGTGCCATCAGTGACCACAGGGCGAACACCGGGGAGCTGTTTTTT CAISDHRANTGELFF
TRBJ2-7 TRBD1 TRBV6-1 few TGTGCCAGCAGTGAAAATCTGGGACAGGGAACCTACGAGCAGTACTTC CASSENLGQGTYEQYF
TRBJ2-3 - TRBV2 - TGTGCCAGCAGCAAGAGGGGCCTCGGGGCAGATACGCAGTATTTT CASSKRGLGADTQYF
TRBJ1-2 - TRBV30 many TGTGCCTGGCTAAGGGACCGAGTTCGGGCTAACTATGGCTACACCTTC CAWLRDRVRANYGYTF
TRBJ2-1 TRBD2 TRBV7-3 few TGTGCCAGCCCGCGGAGACGGGGGACTAGCGAATCAAGCTCCTACAATGAGCAGTTCTTC CASPRRRGTSESSSYNEQFF
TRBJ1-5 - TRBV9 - TGTGCCAGCAGCTCCGGGACCGAATATAGCAATCAGCCCCAGCATTTT CASSSGTEYSNQPQHF
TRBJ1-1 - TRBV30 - TGTGCCTGGAGTCAGGGAACTGAAGCTTTCTTT CAWSQGTEAFF
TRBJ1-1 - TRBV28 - TGTGCCAGCAGTCGCTACCGACAGAACACTGAAGCTTTCTTT CASSRYRQNTEAFF
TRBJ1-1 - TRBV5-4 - TGTGCCAGCAGCTTGGCCCAGGGATACACTGAAGCTTTCTTT CASSLAQGYTEAFF
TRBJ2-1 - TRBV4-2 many TGTGCCAGCAGCCATTTCGTCAGTGGTAGCGGCTACAATGAGCAGTTCTTC CASSHFVSGSGYNEQFF
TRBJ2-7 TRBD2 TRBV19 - TGTGCCAGTAGTGTCCAGAAGCGGGGGCCCTACGAGCAGTACTTC CASSVQKRGPYEQYF
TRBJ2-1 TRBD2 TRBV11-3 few TGTGCCAGCAGCTTGATAGCGGGAGTGAACAATGAGCAGTTCTTC CASSLIAGVNNEQFF
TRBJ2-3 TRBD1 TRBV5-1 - TGCGCCAGTTTCCCTGGACAGGGGACCACAGATACGCAGTATTTT CASFPGQGTTDTQYF
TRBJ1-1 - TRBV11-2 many TGTGCCAGCAGCCCGGGACAGAACACTGAAGCTTTCTTT CASSPGQNTEAFF
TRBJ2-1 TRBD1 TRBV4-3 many TGCGCCAGCAGCCATTCAGGGGGCCCTCTCAATGAGCAGTTCTTC CASSHSGGPLNEQFF
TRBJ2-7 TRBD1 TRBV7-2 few TGTGCCAGCAGTGGCGGACCGGGACAGGGGTACGAGCAGTACTTC CASSGGPGQGYEQYF
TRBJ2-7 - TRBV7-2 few TGTGCCAGCAGCTCAACGGCGAGTACCACCTACGAGCAGTACTTC CASSSTASTTYEQYF
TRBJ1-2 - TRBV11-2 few TGTGCCAGCAGCTCGGACATCAACTATGGCTACACCTTC CASSSDINYGYTF
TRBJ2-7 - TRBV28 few TGTGCCAGCAACCAGCCAGCTCGATCCTACGAGCAGTACTTC CASNQPARSYEQYF
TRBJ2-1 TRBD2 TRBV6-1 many TGTGCCAGCAGTGAACTAGCGGGAGCGCGAGGTGAGCAGTTCTTC CASSELAGARGEQFF
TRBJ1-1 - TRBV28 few TGTGCCAGCAGTTTCTACCCCAGCCCTGAAGCTTTCTTT CASSFYPSPEAFF
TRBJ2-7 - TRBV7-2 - TGTGCCAGCAGCTCTCGACAAGGATCATACGAGCAGTACTTC CASSSRQGSYEQYF
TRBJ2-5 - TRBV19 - TGTGCCAGTAGTATAGGCTCCCCTCCGGAAGAGACCCAGTACTTC CASSIGSPPEETQYF
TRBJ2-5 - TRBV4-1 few TGCGCCAGCAGTCCCGGCTGGCAGGCGAACCAAGAGACCCAGTACTTC CASSPGWQANQETQYF
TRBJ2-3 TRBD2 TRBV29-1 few TGCAGCGTTGTGAAGAAGGGCGTGGGGGGGATAGATACGCAGTATTTT CSVVKKGVGGIDTQYF
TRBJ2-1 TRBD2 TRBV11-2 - TGTGCCAGCAGCTTAAGGGCAGCTAGCGGGAGCGATGAGCAGTTCTTC CASSLRAASGSDEQFF
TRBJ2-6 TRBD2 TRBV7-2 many TGTGCCAGCAGCTTGACGGGACTAGCGGGAACTGGGGCCAACGTCCTGACTTTC CASSLTGLAGTGANVLTF
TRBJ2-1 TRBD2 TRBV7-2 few TGTGCCAGCAGCTCAGCGGGAGCCTCCTACAATGAGCAGTTCTTC CASSSAGASYNEQFF
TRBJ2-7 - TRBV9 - TGTGCCAGCAGCGTAGCTCATCGCGGGGACGAGCAGTACTTC CASSVAHRGDEQYF
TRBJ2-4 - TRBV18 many TGTGCCAGCTCACCACAGGGGGGAAACATTCAGTACTTC CASSPQGGNIQYF
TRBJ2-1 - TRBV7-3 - TGTGCCAGCAGCTTAACGTTAACGGGCAATGAGCAGTTCTTC CASSLTLTGNEQFF
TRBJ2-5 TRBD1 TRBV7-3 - TGTGCCAGCAGCCAGAGACAGGGGCAAGAGACCCAGTACTTC CASSQRQGQETQYF
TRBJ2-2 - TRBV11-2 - TGTGCCAGCAGCTCCCGGACCTCAAACACCGGGGAGCTGTTTTTT CASSSRTSNTGELFF
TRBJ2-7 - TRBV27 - TGTGCCAGCAGCCAGGGGCTGAAGCAGTACTTC CASSQGLKQYF
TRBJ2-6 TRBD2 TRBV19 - TGTGCCAGTAGTATAGAAGGGACTAGCGGGAGGGCCGCTGGGGCCAACGTCCTGACTTTC CASSIEGTSGRAAGANVLTF
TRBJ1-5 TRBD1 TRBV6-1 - TGTGCCAGCAGTAGACAGGGGTATCAGCCCCAGCATTTT CASSRQGYQPQHF
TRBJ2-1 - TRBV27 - TGTGCCAGCAGTCCACAGGAGGGGTGGAATGAGCAGTTCTTC CASSPQEGWNEQFF
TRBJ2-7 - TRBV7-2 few TGTGCCAGCAGCTCCCCACGTAGTAGGGGCTCCTACGAGCAGTACTTC CASSSPRSRGSYEQYF
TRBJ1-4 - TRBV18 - TGTGCCAGCTCACCACGGGCAACTAATGAAAAACTGTTTTTT CASSPRATNEKLFF
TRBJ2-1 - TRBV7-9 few TGTGCCAGCAGCCTGCAATTCCGGGTCAATGAGCAGTTCTTC CASSLQFRVNEQFF